Presented here are 26 T cell receptor beta chains from one specimen sequenced in a study of T cell repertoires in ileal Crohn's disease. Documented time point: inflamed ileum from the surgical specimen. TCRdb's copy holds only in-frame clones and misses some; the assay was immunoSEQ multiplex PCR. Here the sample spans about 16,000 clones, roughly 90% being singletons. Specimen: ileal tissue. These receptors originate from an adult with Crohn's disease.

This clone was seen a single time. The chain combines TRBV27 with TRBJ1-6; D unclear. Between the trimmed V and J ends, which lost 0 bases and 7 bases, there was a span of 19 bases. This CDR3 contains 18 residues. Germline V gene data show CDR1 as MNHEY and CDR2 as SMNVEV (reference sequence). The CDR3 sequence is CASSLSGPGYTRNSPLHF. CDR3 bases: TGTGCCAGCAGTTTATCCGGGCCGGGGTATACAAGAAATTCACCCCTCCACTTT.

V is TRBV28 and J is TRBJ1-6, with D maybe TRBD1 (5 bases). Between the trimmed V and J ends, which lost 4 bases and 7 bases, there was a span of 17 bases. The germline V gene encodes CDR1 MDHEN and CDR2 SYDVKM. The CDR3 is made up of 16 amino acids. The CDR3 coding sequence is TGTGCCAGCAGTTCCCGGCAGGGTTCGGGAAATTCACCCCTCCACTTT. Protein: CASSSRQGSGNSPLHF.

V is TRBV15 and J is TRBJ2-3; no definite D call. V was pared by 4 bases and J by 1 base, with 6 bases between. The length of the CDR3 is 13 residues. Germline V gene lookup returns CDR1 LNHNV and CDR2 YYDKDF (reference sequence). For the CDR3, the DNA is TGTGCCACCAGCATCCTTCGCACAGATACGCAGTATTTT. Protein product: CATSILRTDTQYF.

The gene calls are TRBV4-2 and TRBJ1-6; TRBD1 might be the D (5 bases). V lost 0 bases, J lost 8 bases, and 8 bases lay in between. This CDR3 is 14 amino acids long. Germline V lookup: CDR1 LGHNA, CDR2 YNFKEQ. Written as DNA, the CDR3 is TGTGCCAGCAGCCAAGAAGGGGACGATTCACCCCTCCACTTT. Amino acids: CASSQEGDDSPLHF.

The chain carries TRBV11-2 and TRBJ1-2; the D is unclear. V gave up 2 bases and J gave up 3 bases, with 10 bases separating them. The germline V gene encodes CDR1 SGHAT and CDR2 FQNNGV. The CDR3 totals 14 residues. CDR3 coding DNA: TGTGCCAGCAGCTTATTTGGGTCGGACTATGGCTACACCTTC. Encoded protein: CASSLFGSDYGYTF.

The chain combines TRBV7-8 with TRBJ2-5, with a weak D call TRBD2 (5 bases). This CDR3 has 13 residues. From germline, CDR1 is SGHVS and CDR2 FQNEAQ. Trimming took off 0 bases at V and 10 bases at J, with 12 bases between the two ends. The CDR3 nucleotides read TGTGCCAGCAGCTTAGCGCGCGGGTTGGACCAGTACTTC. Its translation is CASSLARGLDQYF.

The V and J genes are TRBV6-6 and TRBJ2-7, with unresolved D. Germline CDR1 is MNHNY and CDR2 is SVGAGI (reference sequence). This CDR3 is built from 12 residues. V was trimmed by 5 bases and J by 7 bases, leaving 12 bases between them. Here the CDR3 reads CASSPPYAEQYF. DNA of the CDR3: TGTGCCAGCAGTCCCCCCTATGCGGAGCAGTACTTC.

The J gene is TRBJ1-1, the V gene TRBV7-9; D possibly corresponds to TRBD1 (6 bases). The ends were cut back, 5 bases at V and 1 base at J, with 14 bases in the middle. The germline V gene encodes CDR1 SEHNR and CDR2 FQNEAQ (reference sequence). This CDR3 contains 15 residues. CDR3 sequence (DNA): TGTGCCAGCAGCGCAGATATGACAGGGAACACTGAAGCTTTCTTT. Its translation is CASSADMTGNTEAFF.

This clone was detected once. The chain has TRBV6-1 and TRBJ1-2, with a weak D call TRBD1 (5 bases). The CDR3 runs 13 residues. V lost 4 bases and J 4 bases, leaving 10 bases between the germline ends. Germline loops: CDR1 MNHNS, CDR2 SASEGT. CDR3: CASSGDGLYGYTF. CDR3 DNA sequence: TGTGCCAGCAGTGGGGACGGACTCTATGGCTACACCTTC.

This clone was observed a single time. This sequence joins TRBV7-9 and TRBJ2-7; 7 bases line up with TRBD2. The V gene end was trimmed by 0 bases and the J gene end by 7 bases; junction bases not matched to a gene: 3. Germline V gives CDR1 SEHNR, CDR2 FQNEAQ (reference sequence). The CDR3 consists of 13 residues. The CDR3 DNA reads TGTGCCAGCAGCTTAGCAGCGGGGTATGAGCAGTACTTC. Its translation: CASSLAAGYEQYF.

There are a few counts of this clone. J is TRBJ1-1 and V is TRBV9; TRBD1 matches 11 bases. Germline V lookup: CDR1 SGDLS, CDR2 YYNGEE. This CDR3 region has 15 residues. Losses at the gene ends were 3 bases for V and 7 bases for J; bases not matched to a gene: 8. The CDR3 sequence: CASSAPGQGVDEAFF. In DNA form, the CDR3 reads TGTGCCAGCAGCGCTCCGGGACAGGGGGTCGATGAAGCTTTCTTT.

This clone was found a few times. The chain joins TRBV29-1 to TRBJ2-5; D ambiguous. V was clipped by 7 bases and J by 1 base, with 16 bases between them. The CDR3 is made up of 14 amino acids. In germline, CDR1 is SQVTM, CDR2 ANQGSEA. This chain's CDR3 is CSAADGSFQETQYF. CDR3 coding DNA: TGCAGCGCGGCCGACGGTTCCTTCCAAGAGACCCAGTACTTC.

The gene calls are TRBV18 and TRBJ1-5; D uncertain. CDR1 and CDR2 (germline): KGHSH, LQKENI. CDR3 length: 14 residues. V gave up 2 bases and J gave up 0 bases, with 5 bases separating them. CDR3 loop: CASSPGDSNQPQHF. The CDR3 DNA is TGTGCCAGCTCACCAGGGGATAGCAATCAGCCCCAGCATTTT.

The chain links TRBV6-5 to TRBJ2-1; D is unresolved. Germline CDR1 reads MNHEY; CDR2 reads SVGAGI. V gave up 2 bases and J gave up 7 bases, with 6 bases separating them. The CDR3 has 12 amino acids. The CDR3: CASSYELNEQFF. The CDR3 DNA reads as TGTGCCAGCAGTTACGAGCTGAATGAGCAGTTCTTC.

The chain carries TRBV11-2 and TRBJ1-2, with 8 nucleotides matching TRBD1. This CDR3 region has 16 residues. Looked up from germline, CDR1 is SGHAT and CDR2 is FQNNGV. J was trimmed by 2 bases and V by 5 bases; bases with no gene match: 10. The CDR3 nucleotides are TGTGCCAGCAGCCCCCTATTTACAGGGGGGAACTATGGCTACACCTTC. Translated, it gives CASSPLFTGGNYGYTF.

This chain connects TRBV5-1 to TRBJ2-3; D is unresolved. The CDR3 loop spans 14 amino acids. Trimming took 3 bases from V and 2 from J, leaving 10 bases between them. The germline V gene has CDR1 SGHRS and CDR2 YFSETQ. CDR3 DNA sequence: TGCGCCAGCAGCTCAGCAGGAACCACAGATACGCAGTATTTT. It is translated as CASSSAGTTDTQYF.

Worth noting for this clone: Other DNA sequences in this sample translate to the same CDR3. V usage is TRBV2 and J usage is TRBJ1-2; D unclear. V was shortened by 6 bases and J by 4 bases, with 12 bases between the two germline ends. Germline CDR1 SNHLY, CDR2 FYNNEI. The CDR3 is made up of 13 amino acids. The CDR3 reads CASRLSGIYGYTF. The CDR3 DNA follows: TGTGCCAGCAGGTTATCGGGAATCTATGGCTACACCTTC. Full variable domain (rest looked up from reference TRBV2 and TRBJ1-2): EPEVTQTPSHQVTQMGQEVILRCVPISNHLYFYWYRQILGQKVEFLVSFYNNEISEKSEIFDDQFSVERPDGSNFTLKIRSTKLEDSAMYFCASRLSGIYGYTFGSGTRLTVV.

The CDR3 region is CASRDTRGELFF. The CDR3 DNA follows: TGTGCCAGCCGGGACACTCGCGGGGAGCTGTTTTTT. The chain carries TRBV27 and TRBJ2-2, with TRBD1 as a possible D gene (6 bases). Germline V gene data show CDR1 as MNHEY and CDR2 as SMNVEV (reference sequence). This CDR3 region has 12 residues. The V and J ends lost 8 bases and 7 bases respectively, with 11 bases between them.

The chain combines TRBV6-6 with TRBJ2-7; D remains unclear. Germline CDR1 reads MNHNY; CDR2 reads SVGAGI (reference sequence). The CDR3 covers 13 residues. V lost 2 bases and J 2 bases, leaving 7 bases between the germline ends. DNA of the CDR3: TGTGCCAGCAGTTACGACGGAGCCTACGAGCAGTACTTC. Protein product: CASSYDGAYEQYF.

This clone was seen only a few times. V and J are TRBV27 and TRBJ2-3; TRBD2 agrees at 11 bases. The CDR3 extends over 16 amino acids. In germline, CDR1 is MNHEY, CDR2 SMNVEV (reference sequence). V shed 6 bases, J shed 6 bases, and the junction held 11 bases outside the gene matches. CDR3 nucleotide sequence: TGTGCCAGCAGATCCCTTAGCGGGGGGGCGAAGGATACGCAGTATTTT. This translates into CASRSLSGGAKDTQYF.

The genes are TRBV7-8 and TRBJ1-1; D is undetermined. V was shortened by 1 base and J by 11 bases, with 14 bases between the two germline ends. Germline V gene lookup returns CDR1 SGHVS and CDR2 FQNEAQ. This CDR3 is 13 amino acids long. Written as DNA, the CDR3 is TGTGCCAGCAGCTTAGAGTGGGCCTCCCGGGCTTTCTTT. Amino acids: CASSLEWASRAFF. Supplemented by reference TRBV7-8 and TRBJ1-1, the full variable domain reads GAGVSQSPRYKVAKRGQDVALRCDPISGHVSLFWYQQALGQGPEFLTYFQNEAQLDKSGLPSDRFFAERPEGSVSTLKIQRTQQEDSAVYLCASSLEWASRAFFGQGTRLTVV.

This clone was seen just once. V gene TRBV18 combines with J gene TRBJ2-2, with 9 bases aligning to TRBD1. J gave up 4 bases and V 3 bases, and 6 bases lay outside the gene matches. This CDR3 is built from 16 residues. CDR1 is KGHSH, CDR2 LQKENI, per germline. CDR3 region: CASSPRTGALTGELFF. CDR3 nucleotides: TGTGCCAGCTCACCTCGGACAGGGGCCCTCACCGGGGAGCTGTTTTTT.

V usage is TRBV5-1 and J usage is TRBJ2-7, with D unclear. V was clipped by 0 bases and J by 3 bases, with 10 bases between them. The CDR3 consists of 14 residues. Looked up from germline, CDR1 is SGHRS and CDR2 is YFSETQ. The CDR3 sequence is CASSLGPQNYEQYF. The CDR3 nucleotides are TGCGCCAGCAGCTTGGGCCCCCAGAACTACGAGCAGTACTTC. The variable domain in full, with the rest retrieved from reference TRBV5-1 and TRBJ2-7, is KAGVTQTPRYLIKTRGQQVTLSCSPISGHRSVSWYQQTPGQGLQFLFEYFSETQRNKGNFPGRFSGRQFSNSRSEMNVSTLELGDSALYLCASSLGPQNYEQYFGPGTRLTVT.

V usage is TRBV7-8 and J usage is TRBJ2-1, with D possibly being TRBD1 or TRBD2 (6 bases each). V lost 0 bases, J lost 4 bases, and 10 bases lay in between. CDR3 length: 15 residues. Per the germline V gene, CDR1 is SGHVS and CDR2 is FQNEAQ. The CDR3 DNA reads as TGTGCCAGCAGCTTAGCCGGGGGCCAATACAATGAGCAGTTCTTC. The encoded protein is CASSLAGGQYNEQFF.

The V and J genes are TRBV5-1 and TRBJ1-4; 7 nucleotides match TRBD1. The CDR3 is made up of 14 amino acids. Germline V CDR1 and CDR2: SGHRS, YFSETQ. The ends lost 4 bases at V and 4 bases at J; junction bases unmatched: 4. The CDR3 DNA reads TGCGCCAGCAGCCGGGACAGTCTTAATGAAAAACTGTTTTTT. Amino acid sequence: CASSRDSLNEKLFF.

The chain is built from TRBV2 and TRBJ1-5, with unresolved D. The V end was cut by 6 bases, the J end by 6 bases, with 12 bases between. The germline V gene has CDR1 SNHLY and CDR2 FYNNEI. The CDR3 loop spans 13 amino acids. The CDR3 region is CASSVDGSQPQHF. The DNA of the CDR3 is TGTGCCAGCAGCGTGGACGGGAGTCAGCCCCAGCATTTT.